The next 5 T cell receptor beta chains were all read from a single sample in a study of T cell repertoires in cytomegalovirus infection. No cognate antigen is known for these TCRs. From the reads, TCRdb called clonotypes with MiXCR, one entry per CDR3 protein. The table shows some 110,000 distinct CDR3 sequences, with over 25% occurring only once. The sample here was CD8+ T cells from cultured PBMCs, taken from culture after CMV antigen stimulation. These receptors were obtained from a human donor in good health (CMV status not recorded). Some clones in this sample may be carry-over from other donors' samples.

The rearrangement links TRBV14 to TRBJ2-3; tentative D call: TRBD2 (7 bases). Germline V lookup: CDR1 SGHDN, CDR2 FVKESK. V was clipped by 6 bases and J by 2 bases, with 15 bases between them. The CDR3 spans 15 residues. The CDR3, as DNA: TGTGCCAGCAGTTCGGGGGGCACGGTCACAGATACGCAGTATTTT. Amino acid sequence: CASSSGGTVTDTQYF.

The chain couples TRBV6-6 to TRBJ1-5; TRBD1 is a possible D gene (6 bases). This CDR3 contains 17 residues. Germline CDR1 and CDR2: MNHNY and SVGAGI (reference sequence). The V end lost 8 bases, the J end lost 0 bases, and 20 bases lay between the germline ends. The CDR3 protein is CASGTGTTIYSNQPQHF. The CDR3 nucleotides read TGTGCCAGCGGCACCGGGACAACCATTTATAGCAATCAGCCCCAGCATTTT.

The chain links TRBV6-2 or TRBV6-3 to TRBJ2-7; no reliable D call. The CDR3 covers 15 residues. V was pared by 7 bases and J by 5 bases, with 21 bases between. Germline lookup yields CDR1 MNHEY and CDR2 SVGEGT. The DNA of the CDR3 is TGTGCCAGCACCCCCTTCTGGACCAACCGGGACGAGCAGTACTTC. Its translation: CASTPFWTNRDEQYF.

This clonotype was picked up a small number of times. V and J are TRBV20-1 and TRBJ2-3; maybe TRBD2 (6 bases). The germline V gene has CDR1 DFQATT and CDR2 SNEGSKA (reference sequence). V lost 5 bases, J lost 4 bases, and 16 bases lay in between. The CDR3 extends over 14 amino acids. In DNA, the CDR3 is TGCAGTGCTCGAAACCTCCTAGCGCCAGATACGCAGTATTTT. Translating gives CSARNLLAPDTQYF.

This clonotype has a count of ten or more. The chain recombines TRBV7-8 with TRBJ1-1, with D unclear. The CDR3 has 16 residues. Germline V lookup: CDR1 SGHVS, CDR2 FQNEAQ. V dropped 1 base and J dropped 0 bases, with 12 bases sitting between them. The CDR3 DNA follows: TGTGCCAGCAGCTTAGGTAGGACGGAGATGAACACTGAAGCTTTCTTT. Translating gives CASSLGRTEMNTEAFF.